This entry is about one T cell receptor beta chain. The antigen this receptor binds is unknown. This likely comes from a read error, as the CDR3 has no conserved phenylalanine or tryptophan at its end. The sample is drawn from a study of blood T cells in healthy people across ages (dated by TCRdb to about 2015). Regarding the study in general: In model experiments, template switching captured about one uniquely barcoded TCR beta cDNA molecule for every two T cells. Using deep sequencing normalized with unique cDNA molecular identifiers, the study measured how TCR beta repertoire diversity changes with age. Four age groups were formed from the donors: young (average roughly 15 years), middle-aged (approximately 39), aged (around 62) and long-lived (less than 85). Donors of different ages were randomly distributed across sequencing lanes to avoid experimental bias. For two donors (one aged 18 to 29 and one aged 80 or older), the study analyzed two additional independent replicas of 1 million unique cDNA reads from the same blood draw. Summary of the overall study and its limitations: Compared with the aged group, the long-lived group had more naive CD4+ T cells, fewer expanded clones and increased TCR diversity, a pattern suggesting age selection. Because the CMV infection status of the donors was unknown, age-related changes in expanded clonotypes may potentially have been confounded. Since profiling was done on bulk unsorted PBMCs, naive and antigen-experienced compartments could not be conclusively compared. Observed TCR beta diversity per million T cells fell roughly linearly with age, and a significant reduction was already apparent by age around 40. Estimates of total diversity based on one million sequenced T cells were regarded as lower bounds and as underestimates. A strong correlation was found between observed TCR beta diversity and the percentage of naive T cells measured by flow cytometry.

Library prep was done by 5' RACE. The reads were generated on an Illumina HiSeq 2500. A second PCR of roughly 7 to 11 cycles was performed with a sample-barcoded 5' primer and a J-beta primer mix. A template-switch 5' adaptor carrying 12 random nucleotides introduced a unique molecular identifier onto each TCR beta cDNA molecule. At least 2.5 million CDR3-containing paired-end reads were obtained from each sample. First-strand cDNA was synthesized from all RNA with the Mint cDNA synthesis kit, primed by a TRBC-specific oligonucleotide. Following uracil-DNA glycosylase treatment, a first 18-cycle PCR with universal primers M1SS and BC2_uni_R was performed on all cDNA. The paper's processing steps were these. For normalization, 1 million high-quality reads were randomly selected from each sample, with every read carrying a distinct molecular identifier. Reads with shared molecular identifiers were discarded instead of being binned into consensus sequences. MiTCR, run with a Q25 quality threshold and the strictest error-elimination algorithm, handled CDR3 identification, clonotype clustering and error correction. A nonparametric unseen species model with Euler transformation was used to estimate lower-bound total TCR beta diversity. TCRdb reran the public reads through fastp at Q25 and MiXCR, keeping productive beta chains. Each entry merges the rows of one CDR3 protein and shows their most common DNA and genes. TCRdb, not the original authors, processed these V and J calls. A total of about 1.6 million distinct CDR3 sequences appear in this sample, approximately 32% of them only once. The top ten constitute approximately 11% of the sample.

V and J lose 5 bases and 0 bases, and a span of 16 bases separates them. The CDR3 length is 16 residues, termini included. Only the CDR3 DNA stays, 48 bases, in frame from base 1. From the germline V gene, CDR1 is SGHVS and CDR2 is FQNEAQ. The roughly 37 donors, aged about 6 to 95 years, were systemically healthy Caucasian individuals from Russia. Approximately 9.7 milliliters of peripheral blood were drawn from each donor into EDTA-treated Vacutainer tubes. Ficoll-Paque density-gradient centrifugation was used to isolate PBMCs, with at least 7 million obtained per sample. Total RNA was extracted from PBMCs with Trizol reagent, with at least 5.5 micrograms obtained per sample. The percentages of naive CD45RAhigh/CD27high T cells were determined by flow cytometry on a PBMC aliquot from every donor.

The clonotype comes from a woman between 25 and 40 years old in good health. Recombination connected TRBV7-8 to TRBJ2-5; a weak D assignment points to TRBD1 (6 bases agree). The sample comprised blood. The nucleotide sequence is TGTGCCAGCAGCCCTCGAGACAGGACTGACCAAGAGACCCAGTACTGC. Its protein is CASSPRDRTDQETQYC.